The TCR beta chain described here comes from a study of PD-L1 blockade in urothelial cancer. Across the whole study: Starting around 2014, patients were given atezolizumab (1,200 mg intravenously every 3 weeks). In the patient group, about 90% of the roughly 30 were males with bladder-origin urothelial cancer.

TCRdb's table, derived via immunoSEQ multiplex PCR, lists solely in-frame clones and lacks some. Among about 63,000 clones listed, about four fifths were seen once. Sample time point: pretreatment peripheral blood. Patients presented with locally advanced or metastatic urothelial carcinoma. This clone was picked up a small number of times. Its antigen is still unknown. Study results and caveats: When pretreatment blood TCR clonality was below the median, it predicted better survival.

Sequenced material: PBMCs, taken around atezolizumab (anti-PD-L1) treatment. The sequence was collected from a man in his 70s with urothelial cancer.

As DNA, the CDR3 is TGTGCCTGGAGGAAGACAGCGACGAACGAGCAGTACTTC. It translates to CAWRKTATNEQYF. The chain has TRBV30 and TRBJ2-7; maybe TRBD1 (5 bases). CDR1 GTSNPN and CDR2 SVGIG come from the germline V gene (reference sequence). This CDR3 contains 13 residues. Trimming took off 3 bases at V and 5 bases at J, with 14 bases between the two ends. Full variable domain (rest looked up from reference TRBV30 and TRBJ2-7): SQTIHQWPATLVQPVGSPLSLECTVEGTSNPNLYWYRQAAGRGLQLLFYSVGIGQISSEVPQNLSASRPQDRQFILSSKKLLLSDSGFYLCAWRKTATNEQYFGPGTRLTVT.